The T cell receptor (beta chain) under discussion was sequenced for a study of vaccination and CD4 T cells after COVID-19. Study-level findings and limits: Of the reactive clones in convalescent patients, a median roughly 88% showed up only post-vaccination.

Specified treatment: approximately 10-day PBMC culture with coronavirus spike peptide pools or control peptides (ViraFEST assay). Sequencing of cultured CD4+ T cell DNA used the Oncomine TCR Beta short-read assay. TCRdb used MiXCR to reprocess the PCR reads, holding one entry per CDR3 protein. Among about 20,000 distinct CDR3 sequences listed, over 50% were seen once. With regard to this clonotype: The antigen remains unidentified.

The ends lost 1 base at V and 2 bases at J; junction bases unmatched: 5. In germline, CDR1 is MNHNS, CDR2 SASEGT. This CDR3 region has 16 residues. The TCR comes from a human donor who had recovered from COVID-19. The V gene is TRBV6-1, the J gene TRBJ2-7; 10 positions agree with TRBD2. The sample taken for sequencing was CD4+ T cells from blood, cultured in vitro. CDR3 coding DNA: TGTGCCAGCAGTGAAGTGGGGCTAGCGGGAGCCTACGAGCAGTACTTC. It specifies CASSEVGLAGAYEQYF.